These T cell receptor beta chains were read from a single sample in a study of regulatory T cells in long-lasting Graves disease. TCRdb passed the multiplex PCR reads through MiXCR, listing each CDR3 protein once. The sample holds roughly 260,000 distinct CDR3 sequences; about 17% are singletons and the top ten take roughly 15%. These data were likewise used in another study, on T cells in Graves' hyperthyroidism and ophthalmopathy.

This specimen was peripheral blood mononuclear cells (PBMCs), taken at new diagnosis, from a patient treated with antithyroid drugs. These receptors originate from a woman under 40 with Graves disease. Each CDR3 is given with its conserved first and last residue. A D gene is named only where the DNA matches it firmly. Only part of the rows carry a size: once, few, many, or a class if the clone is expanded.

CDR3 length,clone size,V gene,J gene,D gene,CDR3 DNA,CDR3 protein
13,many,TRBV20-1,TRBJ1-4,TRBD1,TGCAGTGCGCGGACAGGGAGTAATGAAAAACTGTTTTTT,CSARTGSNEKLFF
12,many,TRBV20-1,TRBJ1-5,-,TGCAGTGCAGGCAGCAGCAATCAGCCCCAGCATTTT,CSAGSSNQPQHF
15,-,TRBV11-2,TRBJ2-4,-,TGTGCCAGCAGAATGCCCGGGATTACCAAAAACATTCAGTACTTC,CASRMPGITKNIQYF
21,many,TRBV3-1,TRBJ1-3,-,TGTGCCAGCAGCCAGAACTCACGGCCCGGGCTATACTCCACCTCTGGAAACACCATATATTTT,CASSQNSRPGLYSTSGNTIYF
13,many,TRBV10-3,TRBJ1-1,-,TGTGCCATCAGTGTGGACGGGAACACTGAAGCTTTCTTT,CAISVDGNTEAFF
12,-,TRBV6-2/TRBV6-3,TRBJ2-7,-,TGTGCCAGCCGAGGGAGCTCCCACGAGCAGTACTTC,CASRGSSHEQYF
13,many,TRBV7-6,TRBJ2-7,-,TGTGCCAGCAGTGGGGGCTCAAAGGGGGAGCAGTACTTC,CASSGGSKGEQYF
15,few,TRBV24-1,TRBJ2-1,TRBD1,TGTGCCACCAGTGATTCCGGACAGGGGTACAATGAGCAGTTCTTC,CATSDSGQGYNEQFF
13,-,TRBV5-1,TRBJ1-2,TRBD1,TGCGCCAGCAGGGCGGGACAGGGGGTCGTATCCACCTTC,CASRAGQGVVSTF
16,many,TRBV11-2,TRBJ1-2,TRBD1,TGTGCCAGCAGCAGATCCTCGGGACAGGAAAACTATGGCTACACCTTC,CASSRSSGQENYGYTF
15,many,TRBV5-1,TRBJ2-2,-,TGCGCCAGCAGCTTTTGGCGGCTGAACACCGGGGAGCTGTTTTTT,CASSFWRLNTGELFF
11,-,TRBV29-1,TRBJ1-1,-,TGCAGCGCCGACATAAACACTGAAGCTTTCTTT,CSADINTEAFF
15,many,TRBV6-5,TRBJ1-1,TRBD1,TGTGCCAGCAGTTGGATCAGGGGGTTGGACACTGAAGCTTTCTTT,CASSWIRGLDTEAFF
15,few,TRBV6-1,TRBJ1-5,-,TGTGCCAGCAGGCCGGGACTCTGGGGCAATCAGCCCCAGCATTTT,CASRPGLWGNQPQHF
16,many,TRBV6-1,TRBJ1-1,-,TGTGCCAGCAGTCCCCAGAAAGGGACGGGGAACACTGAAGCTTTCTTT,CASSPQKGTGNTEAFF
15,many,TRBV2,TRBJ1-1,-,TGTGCCAGCAGTCGAATCGGGGTTCGGGGCACTGAAGCTTTCTTT,CASSRIGVRGTEAFF
15,-,TRBV11-1,TRBJ1-1,TRBD1,TGTGCCAGCACCTCGTTCAGGGGGGGTGGCACTGAAGCTTTCTTT,CASTSFRGGGTEAFF
11,many,TRBV18,TRBJ2-7,-,TGTGCCAGCTCACCCTATCTCGAGCAGTACTTC,CASSPYLEQYF
14,-,TRBV6-1,TRBJ1-3,-,TGTGCCAGCATCGGGTGGGGGGCTGGAAACACCATATATTTT,CASIGWGAGNTIYF
12,many,TRBV27,TRBJ2-5,-,TGTGCCAGCAGACACCCCTCGGGGACCCAGTACTTC,CASRHPSGTQYF
18,many,TRBV7-2,TRBJ2-7,TRBD2,TGTGCCAGCAGCTCCCAATATGGACTAGCGGGGAGAACCTACGAGCAGTACTTC,CASSSQYGLAGRTYEQYF
15,many,TRBV12-3/TRBV12-4,TRBJ2-1,TRBD2,TGTGCCAGCAGCTCCTCTAGCGGGGGTTACAATGAGCAGTTCTTC,CASSSSSGGYNEQFF
13,-,TRBV6-1,TRBJ1-5,-,TGTGCCGCGTCCAGGGCACGGTCACAGCCCCAGCATTTT,CAASRARSQPQHF